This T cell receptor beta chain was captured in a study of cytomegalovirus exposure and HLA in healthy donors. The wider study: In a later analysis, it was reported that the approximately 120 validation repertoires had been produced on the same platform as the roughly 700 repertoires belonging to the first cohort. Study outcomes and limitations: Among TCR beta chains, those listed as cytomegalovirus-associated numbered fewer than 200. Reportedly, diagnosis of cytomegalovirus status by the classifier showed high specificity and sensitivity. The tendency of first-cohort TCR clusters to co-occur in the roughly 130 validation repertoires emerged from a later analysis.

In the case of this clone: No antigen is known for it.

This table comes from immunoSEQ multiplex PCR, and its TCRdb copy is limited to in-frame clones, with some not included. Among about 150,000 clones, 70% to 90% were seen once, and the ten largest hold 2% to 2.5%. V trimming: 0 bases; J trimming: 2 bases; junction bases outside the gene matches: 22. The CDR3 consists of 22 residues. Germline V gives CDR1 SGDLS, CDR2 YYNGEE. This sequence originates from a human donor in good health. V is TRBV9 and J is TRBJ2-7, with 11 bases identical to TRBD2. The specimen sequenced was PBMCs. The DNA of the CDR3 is TGTGCCAGCAGCGTAGGATCCCACCCCGGAGGCGAACTAGCGGGAGAGCCCTACGAGCAGTACTTC. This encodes CASSVGSHPGGELAGEPYEQYF.